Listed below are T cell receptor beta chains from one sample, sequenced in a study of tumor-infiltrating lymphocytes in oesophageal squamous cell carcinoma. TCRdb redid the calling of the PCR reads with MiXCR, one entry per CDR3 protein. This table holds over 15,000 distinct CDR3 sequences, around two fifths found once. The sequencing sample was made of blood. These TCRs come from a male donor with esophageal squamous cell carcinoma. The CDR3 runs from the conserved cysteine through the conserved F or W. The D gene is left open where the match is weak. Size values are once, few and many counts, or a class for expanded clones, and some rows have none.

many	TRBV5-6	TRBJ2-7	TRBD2	TGTGCCAGCAGCTTAACTAGCGGGGGGACTCTCTCCTACGAGCAGTACTTC	CASSLTSGGTLSYEQYF
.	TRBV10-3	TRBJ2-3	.	TGTGCCATCAGTCCGGAGAATCCCACAGATACGCAGTATTTT	CAISPENPTDTQYF
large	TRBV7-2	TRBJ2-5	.	TGTGCCAGCAGCTTAGATACCGTCGCCCAGTACTTC	CASSLDTVAQYF
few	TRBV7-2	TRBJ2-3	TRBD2	TGTGCCAGCAGCTTAGTAGCGGGACTAGCTAGCACAGATACGCAGTATTTT	CASSLVAGLASTDTQYF
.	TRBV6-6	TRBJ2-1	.	TGTGCCAGCAGTTACTCGATCCCCGGGAACGAGGGCAATGAGCAGTTCTTC	CASSYSIPGNEGNEQFF
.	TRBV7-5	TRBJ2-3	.	.	CISVPTRAEGGRTDTQYF
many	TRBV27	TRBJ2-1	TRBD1	TGTGCCAGCAGTTTATCGTCCTTCGACAGGGGGTATCGGAATGAGCAGTTCTTC	CASSLSSFDRGYRNEQFF
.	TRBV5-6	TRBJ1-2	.	TGTGCCAGCAGCTTGCGTCAGGGGAACTGTGGCTACACCTTC	CASSLRQGNCGYTF
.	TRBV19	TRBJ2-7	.	TGTGCCAGTAGTATACTGGGCGCCTACGAGCAGTACTTC	CASSILGAYEQYF
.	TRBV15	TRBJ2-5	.	TGTGCCACCAGTACATGGCTAGGGGAGCAGTACTTC	CATSTWLGEQYF
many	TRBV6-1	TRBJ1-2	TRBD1	TGTGCCAGCAGCCGATCGGGACAGGATAACTATGGCTACACCTTC	CASSRSGQDNYGYTF
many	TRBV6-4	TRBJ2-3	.	TGTGCCAGCAGTGACTCGTCAGGCGCTACCACAGATACGCAGTATTTT	CASSDSSGATTDTQYF
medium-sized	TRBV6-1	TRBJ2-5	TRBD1	TGTGCCAGCAGTTTTGAGACAGGGTGGGGAGAGACCCAGTACTTC	CASSFETGWGETQYF
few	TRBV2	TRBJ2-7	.	TGTGCCAGCGGGAAGGGGGGCATCTCCTACGAGCAGTACTTC	CASGKGGISYEQYF
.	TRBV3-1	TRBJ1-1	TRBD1	TGTGCCAGCAGCCAAGTAGGGGGCCCCACTGAAGCTTTCTTT	CASSQVGGPTEAFF
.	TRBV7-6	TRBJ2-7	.	TGTGCCAGCAGCTTTGGGATGAATTCACCCCTCCACTTC	CASSFGMNSPLHF
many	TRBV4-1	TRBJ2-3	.	TGCGCCAGCAGCCTATACGGGGAAGATACGCAGTATTTT	CASSLYGEDTQYF
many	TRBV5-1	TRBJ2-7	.	TGCGCCAGCAGCCCCCAAGGGGAAATAAACTACGAGCAGTACTTC	CASSPQGEINYEQYF
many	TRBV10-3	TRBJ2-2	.	TGTGCCACTACTCCGAACACCGGGGAGCTGTTTTTT	CATTPNTGELFF
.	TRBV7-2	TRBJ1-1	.	TGTGCCAGCAGCTTAATGGGGATGGGTGAAGCTTTCTTT	CASSLMGMGEAFF
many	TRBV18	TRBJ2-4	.	TGTGCCAGCTCACCACCGGAGGGCTTTGGCAAAAACATTCAGTACTTC	CASSPPEGFGKNIQYF
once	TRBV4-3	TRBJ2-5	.	TGCGCCAGCAGCGGCGAGAGGGGGAATACGGGAAGAGATACGCAGTACTTC	CASSGERGNTGRDTQYF
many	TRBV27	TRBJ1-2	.	TGTGCCAGCAGTCTCAAGGGGAACTATGGCTACACCTTC	CASSLKGNYGYTF
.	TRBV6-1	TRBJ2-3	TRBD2	TGTGCCAGCGGACTAGCGGGATCAGATACGCAGTATTTT	CASGLAGSDTQYF
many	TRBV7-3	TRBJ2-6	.	.	CASSLSCGAELWLHLRF
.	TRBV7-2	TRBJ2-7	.	TGTGCCAGCAGCTTAGGGGCTGGGGGCGAGCAGTACTTC	CASSLGAGGEQYF
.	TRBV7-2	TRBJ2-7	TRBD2	TGTGCCAGCAAAATAGCGGGGCCCTACGAGCAGTACTTC	CASKIAGPYEQYF
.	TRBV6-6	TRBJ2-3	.	TGTGCCAGCACCTATCGAAGGGAGGCAGATACGCAGTATTTT	CASTYRREADTQYF
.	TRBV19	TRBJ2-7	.	TGTGCCAGTAGTGTGGACCGGGACGCGGCCTCCTACGAGCAGTACTTC	CASSVDRDAASYEQYF